Following are 21 T cell receptor beta chains from one sample sequenced in a study of brain T cells in children with intractable seizures. Profiling relied on immunoSEQ multiplex PCR, and the TCRdb table lists in-frame clones only, not all of them. The sample contains approximately 77,000 clones, about 93% of which appear only once. This specimen consisted of peripheral blood, obtained at surgery. The receptors here all came from a boy under two years old with tuberous sclerosis and intractable seizures.

The chain has TRBV13 and TRBJ1-5; D gene unclear. The CDR3 has 17 residues. The germline V gene has CDR1 PRHDT and CDR2 FYEKMQ (reference sequence). V dropped 5 bases and J dropped 4 bases, with 21 bases sitting between them. The CDR3 DNA follows: TGTGCCAGCAGCCCCGACACCGGGCCCCAGCGTAATCAGCCCCAGCATTTT. Translation gives CASSPDTGPQRNQPQHF.

V is TRBV25-1 and J is TRBJ2-1; D may be TRBD1 or TRBD2 (6 bases each). V lost 5 bases to trimming and J lost 0 bases, with 20 bases between them. The CDR3 totals 18 residues. The germline CDR1 and CDR2 sequences are MGHDK and SYGVNS. CDR3 loop: CASSPPVGGYSSYNEQFF. The CDR3 DNA reads TGTGCCAGCAGTCCCCCCGTGGGGGGCTACAGCTCCTACAATGAGCAGTTCTTC.

The V call is TRBV19, the J call TRBJ2-7, with D maybe TRBD1 (5 bases). V lost 1 base, J lost 6 bases, and 16 bases lay in between. The CDR3 sequence is 15 residues long. The germline gives CDR1 LNHDA, CDR2 SQIVND (reference sequence). The CDR3 coding sequence is TGTGCCAGTAGTATAGTCGGGCAGGGATCTGGCGAGCAGTACTTC. Amino acid sequence: CASSIVGQGSGEQYF. Looking up the rest from reference TRBV19 and TRBJ2-7 gives the full variable domain: DGGITQSPKYLFRKEGQNVTLSCEQNLNHDAMYWYRQDPGQGLRLIYYSQIVNDFQKGDIAEGYSVSREKKESFPLTVTSAQKNPTAFYLCASSIVGQGSGEQYFGPGTRLTVT.

This chain uses TRBV13 with TRBJ2-3; a possible D gene is TRBD2 (5 bases). Germline loops: CDR1 PRHDT, CDR2 FYEKMQ (reference sequence). V shed 4 bases and J shed 0 bases, with 8 bases lying between them. This CDR3 comprises 14 residues. The CDR3 spells CASSSKRSTDTQYF. As DNA, the CDR3 is TGTGCCAGCAGCTCTAAGCGGAGCACAGATACGCAGTATTTT.

The rearrangement uses TRBV30 and TRBJ1-1, with D maybe TRBD1 (5 bases). The V end lost 0 bases, the J end lost 6 bases, and 8 bases lay between the germline ends. CDR1 is GTSNPN, CDR2 SVGIG, per germline (reference sequence). This CDR3 contains 12 residues. CDR3 sequence reads: CAWSVDRAEAFF. The CDR3 DNA reads as TGTGCCTGGAGTGTCGACAGAGCTGAAGCTTTCTTT.

This clone was counted a single time. The genes are TRBV7-3 and TRBJ2-3; unclear D gene. The CDR3 is made up of 12 amino acids. Trimming removed 1 base at V and 1 base at J, with 0 bases between. The germline V gene has CDR1 SGHTA and CDR2 FQGTGA. CDR3 nucleotides: TGTGCCAGCAGCTTAAGCACAGATACGCAGTATTTT. This encodes CASSLSTDTQYF.

This clone showed up just once. In DNA, the CDR3 is TGTGCCAGCAATCTTCAGGGCTGGGGCAATCAGCCCCAGCATTTT. Its translation: CASNLQGWGNQPQHF. The rearrangement links TRBV6-5 to TRBJ1-5, with D maybe TRBD1 (5 bases). This CDR3 contains 15 residues. V was cut by 7 bases and J by 2 bases, with 15 bases left in between. Looked up from germline, CDR1 is MNHEY and CDR2 is SVGAGI.

The V gene is TRBV6-5, the J gene TRBJ1-2; 7 nucleotides agree with TRBD1. In germline, CDR1 is MNHEY, CDR2 SVGAGI. The CDR3 has 15 amino acids. V dropped 7 bases and J dropped 1; count of bases not matched to a gene: 9. CDR3 protein: CASTRGPGGNYGYTF. In DNA form, the CDR3 reads TGTGCCAGCACTAGGGGGCCCGGAGGTAACTATGGCTACACCTTC.

The chain couples TRBV5-4 to TRBJ2-1, with D unresolved. Trimming removed 3 bases at V and 6 bases at J, with 10 bases between. The CDR3 loop spans 13 amino acids. Germline V CDR1 and CDR2: SGHNT, YYREEE (reference sequence). The CDR3 here is CASSSNQPNEQFF. DNA of the CDR3: TGTGCCAGCAGCTCGAATCAACCCAATGAGCAGTTCTTC.

The genes are TRBV5-6 and TRBJ1-5; the match to TRBD1 covers 7 bases. The CDR3 covers 15 residues. J lost 0 bases, V lost 3 bases, and 3 bases had no gene match. CDR1 SGHDT and CDR2 YYEEEE come from the germline V gene. This chain's CDR3 is CASSYGTVSNQPQHF. CDR3 bases: TGTGCCAGCAGCTACGGGACAGTTAGCAATCAGCCCCAGCATTTT.

This chain connects TRBV3-1 (or the pseudogene TRBV3-2) to TRBJ1-2; tentatively, D is TRBD1 (5 bases). CDR1 is LGHDT, CDR2 YNNKEL, per germline (reference sequence). The CDR3 extends over 16 amino acids. The ends were cut back, 4 bases at V and 0 bases at J, with 15 bases in the middle. In DNA, the CDR3 is TGTGCCAGCAGCCCATTTAGACAGTATACTAACTATGGCTACACCTTC. As protein: CASSPFRQYTNYGYTF.

The chain combines TRBV3-1 (or the pseudogene TRBV3-2) with TRBJ1-2, with 7 bases that match TRBD1. Germline-derived CDR1 and CDR2 are LGHDT and YNNKEL (reference sequence). The V gene end was trimmed by 1 base and the J gene end by 5 bases; junction bases not matched to a gene: 10. There are 16 residues in the CDR3. This CDR3 is CASSQGGTEGNYGYTF. The DNA of the CDR3 is TGTGCCAGCAGCCAAGGGGGGACAGAGGGGAATTATGGCTACACCTTC.

The rearrangement links TRBV7-9 to TRBJ1-5; D gene unclear. The CDR3 has 19 residues. The V end lost 4 bases, the J end lost 0 bases, and 22 bases lay between the germline ends. Germline values: CDR1 SEHNR, CDR2 FQNEAQ (reference sequence). CDR3 DNA: TGTGCCAGCAGCTACGGCGCCGATTCCAAGGACGATAGCAATCAGCCCCAGCATTTT. Protein sequence: CASSYGADSKDDSNQPQHF.

The chain joins TRBV24-1 to TRBJ2-3; D uncertain. This CDR3 is 12 amino acids long. Germline V gene lookup returns CDR1 KGHDR and CDR2 SFDVKD. Deletions cut 4 bases from V and 3 bases from J, with 4 bases between. The CDR3 DNA sequence: TGTGCCACCAGTGAGACTACAGATACGCAGTATTTT. It codes for CATSETTDTQYF.

DNA of the CDR3: TGTGCCAGCAGTTACGTCCGACTAGCGGGAGGTGATGAGCAGTTCTTC. Residues: CASSYVRLAGGDEQFF. The genes are TRBV6-6 and TRBJ2-1; TRBD2 aligns across 13 bases. The V gene's germline CDR1 is MNHNY and CDR2 SVGAGI (reference sequence). Trimming cost V 2 bases and J 8 bases; bases outside gene matches: 6. The CDR3 is 16 amino acids.

V and J are TRBV25-1 and TRBJ2-2; no clear D. With 4 bases removed from V and 6 bases from J, the gap between germline ends came to 0 bases. From germline, CDR1 is MGHDK and CDR2 SYGVNS. This CDR3 is 10 amino acids long. The CDR3: CASSAGELFF. The CDR3 nucleotides read TGTGCCAGCAGTGCCGGGGAGCTGTTTTTT.

The chain links TRBV4-2 to TRBJ2-7, with 14 bases fitting TRBD2. Trimming at V came to 3 bases and at J to 3 bases, leaving 4 bases not matched to a gene. The CDR3 spans 16 residues. Germline V gives CDR1 LGHNA, CDR2 YNFKEQ. CDR3 sequence (DNA): TGTGCCAGCAGCCAGGGACTAGCGGGAGTGGGCTACGAGCAGTACTTC. Protein product: CASSQGLAGVGYEQYF.

V is TRBV7-9 and J is TRBJ1-1, with D hard to call. Between the trimmed V and J ends, which lost 2 bases and 4 bases, there was a span of 17 bases. This CDR3 has 16 residues. Germline loops: CDR1 SEHNR, CDR2 FQNEAQ (reference sequence). The CDR3 is CASSLWPAPGSTEAFF. Written as DNA, the CDR3 is TGTGCCAGCAGCTTATGGCCAGCCCCCGGGAGCACTGAAGCTTTCTTT. The variable domain in full, completed from reference TRBV7-9 and TRBJ1-1, reads DTGVSQNPRHKITKRGQNVTFRCDPISEHNRLYWYRQTLGQGPEFLTYFQNEAQLEKSRLLSDRFSAERPKGSFSTLEIQRTEQGDSAMYLCASSLWPAPGSTEAFFGQGTRLTVV.

This clone was seen only once. The chain combines TRBV9 with TRBJ2-3; 14 nucleotides align to TRBD2. Germline-derived CDR1 and CDR2 are SGDLS and YYNGEE. The CDR3 consists of 16 residues. After removal of 4 bases from V and 4 bases from J, the junction contained 5 bases not matched to a gene. CDR3 DNA sequence: TGTGCCAGCAGCTCGACTAGCGGGAGGGTCGCAGATACGCAGTATTTT. This codes for CASSSTSGRVADTQYF.

This rearrangement joins TRBV7-9 to TRBJ1-3, with 7 bases aligning to TRBD1. Germline lookup yields CDR1 SEHNR and CDR2 FQNEAQ (reference sequence). This CDR3 has 18 residues. J gave up 0 bases and V 8 bases, and 16 bases lay outside the gene matches. The CDR3 region is CASDADSGQAFSGNTIYF. CDR3 bases: TGTGCCAGCGACGCCGATTCAGGACAGGCATTCTCTGGAAACACCATATATTTT.

This chain links TRBV30 with TRBJ2-1; 9 bases are shared with TRBD2. Trimming cost V 0 bases and J 12 bases; bases outside gene matches: 0. Germline assignment: CDR1 GTSNPN and CDR2 SVGIG (reference sequence). The CDR3 is 11 amino acids. The CDR3 DNA sequence: TGTGCCTGGAGTGTGGGACTAGCGCAGTTCTTC. It translates to CAWSVGLAQFF.